A single sample is the source of the 23 T cell receptor beta chains below, sequenced in a study of neurological immune-mediated disorders. TCRdb recomputed calls from the 5' RACE reads with MiXCR, one row per CDR3 protein. Of more than 40,000 distinct CDR3 sequences in the sample, approximately 14% are singletons; the top ten hold approximately 3.5%. Material for sequencing was CD4+ T cells from blood. The receptors come from a woman aged 55-69 years with HTLV-1-associated myelopathy (HAM/TSP).

There are many counts of this clonotype. The gene calls are TRBV29-1 and TRBJ1-1, with TRBD1 matching over 7 bases. V trimming: 6 bases; J trimming: 1 base; junction bases outside the gene matches: 11. The CDR3 is 15 amino acids. The germline gives CDR1 SQVTM, CDR2 ANQGSEA. DNA of the CDR3: TGCAGCGTAGTACAGGGGACCGCCCAGAACACTGAAGCTTTCTTT. This encodes CSVVQGTAQNTEAFF.

V is TRBV4-2 and J is TRBJ2-2, with TRBD2 as a possible D gene (6 bases). The CDR3 covers 18 residues. Germline V CDR1 and CDR2: LGHNA, YNFKEQ. V was shortened by 0 bases and J by 7 bases, with 21 bases between the two germline ends. Here the CDR3 DNA reads TGTGCCAGCAGCCAAGATGCCCTTGGGCGGGGAGTTGGCGGGGAGCTGTTTTTT. Protein sequence: CASSQDALGRGVGGELFF.

This clonotype has a handful of counts. The genes are TRBV5-1 and TRBJ2-1, with D perhaps TRBD2 (5 bases). The germline V gene encodes CDR1 SGHRS and CDR2 YFSETQ. CDR3 length: 15 residues. The V and J ends lost 7 bases and 7 bases respectively, with 21 bases between them. CDR3 amino acids: CASRPAERATNEQFF. The CDR3 nucleotides read TGCGCCAGCCGTCCGGCGGAGAGGGCGACGAATGAGCAGTTCTTC.

This clonotype came up many times. This chain links TRBV5-1 with TRBJ2-6; D is perhaps TRBD1 or TRBD2 (5 bases each). The V and J ends lost 4 bases and 0 bases respectively, with 14 bases between them. The CDR3 extends over 17 amino acids. Germline CDR1 is SGHRS and CDR2 is YFSETQ. This CDR3 is CASSPGTGFSGANVLTF. In DNA form, the CDR3 reads TGCGCCAGCAGCCCCGGGACCGGATTCTCTGGGGCCAACGTCCTGACTTTC.

This clonotype was recorded many times. The DNA for the CDR3 is TGTGCCAGCAGCTCACGTGGGCCGGGACAGAACAATGAGCAGTTCTTC. This translates into CASSSRGPGQNNEQFF. The V and J genes are TRBV7-8 and TRBJ2-1; 7 nucleotides match TRBD1. V was clipped by 4 bases and J by 5 bases; unmatched bases: 11. The CDR3 runs to 16 residues. Germline CDR1 is SGHVS and CDR2 is FQNEAQ.

The sample holds many counts of this clonotype. The gene calls are TRBV12-3 or TRBV12-4 and TRBJ1-4, with a tentative D call TRBD1 (6 bases). The ends were cut back, 0 bases at V and 5 bases at J, with 7 bases in the middle. The CDR3 contains 14 residues. Here the CDR3 DNA reads TGTGCCAGCAGTTTAGCCCAGGGGAATGAAAAACTGTTTTTT. This codes for CASSLAQGNEKLFF.

This clonotype was observed at least ten times. The genes are TRBV20-1 and TRBJ1-1; D uncertain. Trimming pared 2 bases from V and 5 bases from J, leaving 9 bases between. This CDR3 is 12 amino acids long. Germline-derived CDR1 and CDR2 are DFQATT and SNEGSKA (reference sequence). In nucleotides, the CDR3 is TGCAGTGCTAGATCTCGAGGGACTGAAGCTTTCTTT. It is translated as CSARSRGTEAFF.

This clonotype was counted many times. The V gene is TRBV18, the J gene TRBJ2-1; 11 bases match TRBD1. Looked up from germline, CDR1 is KGHSH and CDR2 is LQKENI. The CDR3 has 14 residues. Trimming removed 3 bases from V and 9 bases from J; junction bases left unmatched: 4. The CDR3 DNA reads TGTGCCAGCTCACCTCTGGACAGGGGGCTTGAGCAGTTCTTC. Amino acid sequence: CASSPLDRGLEQFF.

This rearrangement joins TRBV30 to TRBJ2-1; D is unclear. CDR1 and CDR2 (germline): GTSNPN, SVGIG (reference sequence). The CDR3 extends over 12 amino acids. Trimming shortened V by 4 bases and J by 3 bases, and 7 bases separated the two germline ends. The CDR3 loop reads CAWTDFYNEQFF. Written as DNA, the CDR3 is TGTGCCTGGACTGATTTCTACAATGAGCAGTTCTTC.

This clonotype was seen many times. This chain links TRBV5-1 with TRBJ1-6; D unresolved. The germline V gene has CDR1 SGHRS and CDR2 YFSETQ. Between the trimmed V and J ends, which lost 3 bases and 5 bases, there was a span of 9 bases. The CDR3 totals 14 residues. The CDR3, as DNA: TGCGCCAGCAGCTCGACCGTGGATAATTCACCCCTCCACTTT. Encoded protein: CASSSTVDNSPLHF. The entire variable domain, with the rest obtained from reference TRBV5-1 and TRBJ1-6, is as follows: KAGVTQTPRYLIKTRGQQVTLSCSPISGHRSVSWYQQTPGQGLQFLFEYFSETQRNKGNFPGRFSGRQFSNSRSEMNVSTLELGDSALYLCASSSTVDNSPLHFGNGTRLTVT.

This clonotype occurred many times. The V gene is TRBV5-1, the J gene TRBJ1-2, with D unresolved. The length of the CDR3 is 12 residues. The V and J ends lost 4 bases and 3 bases respectively, with 7 bases between them. Germline lookup yields CDR1 SGHRS and CDR2 YFSETQ. In DNA form, the CDR3 reads TGCGCCAGCAGCACCCGGGACTATGGCTACACCTTC. This codes for CASSTRDYGYTF.

Concerning this clonotype: The germline gene is not matched at one end of the junction; a read error may be the cause. This rearrangement joins TRBV7-3 to TRBJ2-2; TRBD2 matches 8 bases. The CDR3 is 14 residues long. CDR1 and CDR2 (germline): SGHTA, FQGTGA. DNA of the CDR3: TGTGCCAGCAACTTAGCTAGCGGGACCGGGGAGCTGTTTTTT. Its translation is CASNLASGTGELFF. Looking up the rest from reference TRBV7-3 and TRBJ2-2 gives the full variable domain: GAGVSQTPSNKVTEKGKYVELRCDPISGHTALYWYRQSLGQGPEFLIYFQGTGAADDSGLPNDRFFAVRPEGSVSTLKIQRTERGDSAVYLCASNLASGTGELFFGEGSRLTVL.

This clonotype was detected only a few times. The chain employs TRBV29-1 and TRBJ1-2; weak D call: TRBD1 (6 bases). Germline lookup yields CDR1 SQVTM and CDR2 ANQGSEA. V was cut by 3 bases and J by 6 bases, with 14 bases left in between. The CDR3 sequence is 13 residues long. DNA of the CDR3: TGCAGCGTTGAGGGTCCGGGGGCGCATGGCTACACCTTC. It translates to CSVEGPGAHGYTF.

This clonotype has a count of ten or more. V usage is TRBV11-2 and J usage is TRBJ2-7; 8 positions agree with TRBD2. Germline trimming cut 5 bases from V and 1 base from J; bases unmatched to any gene: 10. Per the germline V gene, CDR1 is SGHAT and CDR2 is FQNNGV. The CDR3 consists of 16 residues. The CDR3 loop reads CASSLGRGGLSYEQYF. The CDR3 DNA follows: TGTGCCAGCAGCCTTGGGCGCGGGGGGCTTTCCTACGAGCAGTACTTC.

J is TRBJ1-2 and V is TRBV19; D gene unclear. The V gene's germline CDR1 is LNHDA and CDR2 SQIVND (reference sequence). The ends were cut back, 3 bases at V and 3 bases at J, with 11 bases in the middle. This CDR3 has 14 amino acids. In DNA form, the CDR3 reads TGTGCCAGTAGTATCAGGACCAACTACTATGGCTACACCTTC. Translation: CASSIRTNYYGYTF.

In this sample, this clonotype turned up many times. The rearrangement links TRBV10-3 to TRBJ2-7; 9 bases are shared with TRBD1. The CDR3 is 14 residues long. Germline CDR1 and CDR2: ENHRY and SYGVKD. J lost 3 bases, V lost 10 bases, and 10 bases had no gene match. The CDR3 sequence: CATMTGGNFYEQYF. CDR3 nucleotide sequence: TGTGCCACGATGACAGGGGGGAACTTCTACGAGCAGTACTTC.

This clonotype was detected ten times or more. The chain links TRBV5-1 to TRBJ2-7, with 8 nucleotides matching TRBD1. V shed 4 bases and J 5 bases; nucleotides not matched to a gene: 8. CDR3 length: 14 amino acids. Germline-derived CDR1 and CDR2 are SGHRS and YFSETQ. The CDR3 loop reads CASSPDRVGNEQYF. CDR3 DNA: TGCGCCAGCAGCCCGGACAGGGTCGGGAACGAGCAGTACTTC.

This clonotype appeared many times. This rearrangement joins TRBV20-1 to TRBJ1-2; 8 bases are shared with TRBD1. The CDR3 runs 12 residues. V was clipped by 6 bases and J by 8 bases; unmatched bases: 8. Germline assignment: CDR1 DFQATT and CDR2 SNEGSKA (reference sequence). The CDR3, as DNA: TGCAGTGCCACCCCACAGGGGGTAGGCTACACCTTC. Amino acids: CSATPQGVGYTF.

This clonotype was observed at least ten times. The gene calls are TRBV5-1 and TRBJ2-6; D gene uncertain. V lost 0 bases and J 3 bases, leaving 4 bases between the germline ends. The CDR3 totals 14 residues. Germline V CDR1 and CDR2: SGHRS, YFSETQ. For the CDR3, the DNA is TGCGCCAGCAGCTTGGGGGGTGGGGCCAACGTCCTGACTTTC. This sequence encodes CASSLGGGANVLTF.

This clonotype was seen many times. The chain is built from TRBV18 and TRBJ1-6, with D possibly being TRBD1 (6 bases). The CDR3 runs to 15 residues. The V end was cut by 2 bases, the J end by 7 bases, with 12 bases between. Per the germline V gene, CDR1 is KGHSH and CDR2 is LQKENI. In nucleotides, the CDR3 is TGTGCCAGCTCACCAAGGGGGACGGTAAATTCACCCCTCCACTTT. This codes for CASSPRGTVNSPLHF.

Ten or more counts support this clonotype. V and J are TRBV5-1 and TRBJ1-2, with TRBD1 matching over 7 bases. Germline V gives CDR1 SGHRS, CDR2 YFSETQ. The CDR3 contains 13 residues. V trimming: 3 bases; J trimming: 6 bases; junction bases outside the gene matches: 5. CDR3 sequence reads: CASSSRTGDGYTF. CDR3 in DNA: TGCGCCAGCAGCTCACGAACAGGGGATGGCTACACCTTC. Full variable domain (rest looked up from reference TRBV5-1 and TRBJ1-2): KAGVTQTPRYLIKTRGQQVTLSCSPISGHRSVSWYQQTPGQGLQFLFEYFSETQRNKGNFPGRFSGRQFSNSRSEMNVSTLELGDSALYLCASSSRTGDGYTFGSGTRLTVV.

Judged by abundance, this clonotype is medium-sized. The chain uses TRBV5-1 and TRBJ1-1, with D uncertain. The V and J ends lost 4 bases and 5 bases respectively, with 12 bases between them. The V gene's germline CDR1 is SGHRS and CDR2 YFSETQ. This CDR3 has 13 residues. CDR3 region: CASSPRQATEAFF. CDR3 coding DNA: TGCGCCAGCAGCCCCCGGCAGGCGACTGAAGCTTTCTTT.

This clonotype was counted many times. This chain links TRBV27 with TRBJ1-1; TRBD1 is a possible D gene (5 bases). CDR3 length: 14 amino acids. The V gene's germline CDR1 is MNHEY and CDR2 SMNVEV (reference sequence). The V end lost 3 bases, the J end lost 3 bases, and 11 bases lay between the germline ends. CDR3 in DNA: TGTGCCAGCAGTTTCCTGGGGCTGGACACTGAAGCTTTCTTT. Protein: CASSFLGLDTEAFF.